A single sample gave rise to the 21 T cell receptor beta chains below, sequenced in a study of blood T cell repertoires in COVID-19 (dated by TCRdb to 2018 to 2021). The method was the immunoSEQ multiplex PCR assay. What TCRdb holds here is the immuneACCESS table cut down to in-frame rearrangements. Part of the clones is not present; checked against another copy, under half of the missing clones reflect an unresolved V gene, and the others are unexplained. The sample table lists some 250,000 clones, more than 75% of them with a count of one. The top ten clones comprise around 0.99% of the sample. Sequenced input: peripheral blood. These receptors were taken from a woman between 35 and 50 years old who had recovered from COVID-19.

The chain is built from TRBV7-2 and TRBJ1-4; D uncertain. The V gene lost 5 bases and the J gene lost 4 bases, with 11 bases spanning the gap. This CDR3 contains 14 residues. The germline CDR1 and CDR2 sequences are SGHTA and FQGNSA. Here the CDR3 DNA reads TGTGCCAGCAGCCGTGGACTGGGTAATGAAAAACTGTTTTTT. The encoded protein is CASSRGLGNEKLFF.

In DNA form, the CDR3 reads TGTGCCAGCAGTCCCAGTTATCAGCCCCAGCATTTT. Translated, it gives CASSPSYQPQHF. The genes are TRBV6-2 or TRBV6-3 and TRBJ1-5; D is unresolved. Trimming took off 5 bases at V and 5 bases at J, with 7 bases between the two ends. Germline CDR1 MNHEY, CDR2 SVGEGT. The length of the CDR3 is 12 residues.

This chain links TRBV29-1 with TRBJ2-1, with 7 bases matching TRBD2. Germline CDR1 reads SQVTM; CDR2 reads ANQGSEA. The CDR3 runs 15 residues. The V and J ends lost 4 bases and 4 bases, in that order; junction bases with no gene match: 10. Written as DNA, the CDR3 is TGCAGCGTTGGGGGGGTGGCTAGCGGATACAATGAGCAGTTCTTC. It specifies CSVGGVASGYNEQFF.

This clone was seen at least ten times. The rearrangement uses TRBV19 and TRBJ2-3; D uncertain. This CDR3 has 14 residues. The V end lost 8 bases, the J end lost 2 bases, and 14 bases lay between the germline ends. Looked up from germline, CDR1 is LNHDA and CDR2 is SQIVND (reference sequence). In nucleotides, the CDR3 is TGTGCCAGTGCCGAGGTAGGCCCCACAGATACGCAGTATTTT. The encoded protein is CASAEVGPTDTQYF.

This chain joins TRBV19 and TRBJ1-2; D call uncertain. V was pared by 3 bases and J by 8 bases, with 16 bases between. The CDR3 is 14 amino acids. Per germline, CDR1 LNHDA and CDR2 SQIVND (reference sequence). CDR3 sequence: CASSIRVRSGGYTF. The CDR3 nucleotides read TGTGCCAGTAGTATTCGGGTGAGGTCGGGGGGCTACACCTTC.

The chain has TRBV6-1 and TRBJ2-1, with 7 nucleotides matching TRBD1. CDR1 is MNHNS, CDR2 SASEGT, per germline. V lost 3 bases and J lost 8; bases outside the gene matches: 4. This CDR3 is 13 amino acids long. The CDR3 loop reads CASSDRQGDEQFF. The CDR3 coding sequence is TGTGCCAGCAGTGACCGTCAGGGGGATGAGCAGTTCTTC.

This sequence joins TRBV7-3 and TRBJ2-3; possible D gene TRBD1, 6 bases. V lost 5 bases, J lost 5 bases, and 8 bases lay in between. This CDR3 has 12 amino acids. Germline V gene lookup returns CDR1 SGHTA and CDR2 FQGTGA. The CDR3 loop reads CASSQQGDTQYF. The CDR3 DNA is TGTGCCAGCAGCCAACAGGGAGATACGCAGTATTTT.

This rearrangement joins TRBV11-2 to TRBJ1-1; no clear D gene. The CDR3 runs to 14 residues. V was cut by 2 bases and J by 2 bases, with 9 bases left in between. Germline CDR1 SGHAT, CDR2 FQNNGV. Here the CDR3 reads CASSLRRVNTEAFF. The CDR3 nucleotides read TGTGCCAGCAGCTTACGACGGGTCAACACTGAAGCTTTCTTT.

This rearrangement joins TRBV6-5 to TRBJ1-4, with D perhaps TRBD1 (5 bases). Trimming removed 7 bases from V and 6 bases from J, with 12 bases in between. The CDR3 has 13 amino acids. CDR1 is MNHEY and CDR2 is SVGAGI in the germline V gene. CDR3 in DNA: TGTGCCAGCACGGCAGGGCCCGATGAAAAACTGTTTTTT. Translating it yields CASTAGPDEKLFF.

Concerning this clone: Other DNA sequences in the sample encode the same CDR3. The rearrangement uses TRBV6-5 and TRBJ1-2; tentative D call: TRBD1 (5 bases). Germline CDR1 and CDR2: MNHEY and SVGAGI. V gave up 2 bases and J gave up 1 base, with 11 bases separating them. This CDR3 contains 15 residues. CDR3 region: CASSYGGASNYGYTF. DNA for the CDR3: TGTGCCAGCAGTTACGGCGGGGCCAGTAACTATGGCTACACCTTC.

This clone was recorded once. The CDR3 sequence: CASTKSGHLSPLHF. The CDR3 coding sequence is TGTGCCAGCACCAAATCAGGGCATTTGTCACCCCTCCACTTT. This chain links TRBV7-2 with TRBJ1-6, with D maybe TRBD1 (5 bases). This CDR3 spans 14 amino acids. Germline lookup yields CDR1 SGHTA and CDR2 FQGNSA. The V end was cut by 7 bases, the J end by 10 bases, with 17 bases between.

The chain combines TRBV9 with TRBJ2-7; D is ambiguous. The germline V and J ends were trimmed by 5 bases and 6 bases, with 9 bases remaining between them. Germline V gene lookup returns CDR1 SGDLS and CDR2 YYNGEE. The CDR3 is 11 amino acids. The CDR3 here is CASRSPGEQYF. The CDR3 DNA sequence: TGTGCCAGCAGGTCCCCGGGCGAGCAGTACTTC.

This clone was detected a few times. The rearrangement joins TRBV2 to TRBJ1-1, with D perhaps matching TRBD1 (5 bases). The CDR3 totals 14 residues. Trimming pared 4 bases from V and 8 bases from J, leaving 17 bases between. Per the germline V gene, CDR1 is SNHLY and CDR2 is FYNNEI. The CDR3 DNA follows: TGTGCCAGCAGTGTGGAGGGAACCGGGACGGAAGCTTTCTTT. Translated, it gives CASSVEGTGTEAFF.

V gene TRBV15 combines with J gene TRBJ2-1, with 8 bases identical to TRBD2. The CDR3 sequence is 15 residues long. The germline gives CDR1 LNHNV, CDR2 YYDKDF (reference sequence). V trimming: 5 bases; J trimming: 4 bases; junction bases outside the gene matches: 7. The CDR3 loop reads CATSVSGSRYNEQFF. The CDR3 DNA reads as TGTGCCACCAGCGTAAGCGGGAGTCGGTACAATGAGCAGTTCTTC.

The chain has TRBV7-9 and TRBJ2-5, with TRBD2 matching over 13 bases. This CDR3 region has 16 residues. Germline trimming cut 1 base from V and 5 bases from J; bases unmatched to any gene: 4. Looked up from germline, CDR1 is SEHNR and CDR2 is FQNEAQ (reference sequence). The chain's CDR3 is CASSLVGLAGVETQYF. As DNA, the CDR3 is TGTGCCAGCAGCTTAGTCGGACTAGCGGGAGTGGAGACCCAGTACTTC.

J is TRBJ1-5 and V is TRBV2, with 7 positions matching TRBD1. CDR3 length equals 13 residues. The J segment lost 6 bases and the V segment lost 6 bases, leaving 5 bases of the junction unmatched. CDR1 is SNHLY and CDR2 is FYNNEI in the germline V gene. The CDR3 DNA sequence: TGTGCCAGCAGGGGGGCAGGGGGTCAGCCCCAGCATTTT. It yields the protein CASRGAGGQPQHF.

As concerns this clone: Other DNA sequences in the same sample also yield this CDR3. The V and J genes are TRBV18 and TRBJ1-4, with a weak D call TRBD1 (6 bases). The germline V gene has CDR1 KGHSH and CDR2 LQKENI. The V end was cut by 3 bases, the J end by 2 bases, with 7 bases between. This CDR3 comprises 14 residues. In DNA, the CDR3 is TGTGCCAGCTCACCGGGGGCCACTAATGAAAAACTGTTTTTT. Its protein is CASSPGATNEKLFF.

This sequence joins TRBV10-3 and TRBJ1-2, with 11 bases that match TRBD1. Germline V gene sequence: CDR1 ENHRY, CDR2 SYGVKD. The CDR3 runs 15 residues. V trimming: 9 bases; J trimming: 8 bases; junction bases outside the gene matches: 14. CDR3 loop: CAISHPGQGAWGYTF. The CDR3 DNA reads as TGTGCCATTAGCCACCCCGGACAGGGGGCTTGGGGCTACACCTTC.

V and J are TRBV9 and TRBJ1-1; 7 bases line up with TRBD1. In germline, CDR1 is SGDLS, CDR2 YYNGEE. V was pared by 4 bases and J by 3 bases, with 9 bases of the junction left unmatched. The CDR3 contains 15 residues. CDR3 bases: TGTGCCAGCAGCCCCCGACAGGGTTGGGACACTGAAGCTTTCTTT. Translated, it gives CASSPRQGWDTEAFF.

The CDR3 DNA follows: TGTGCCAGCAGCCACGCACAGATTGCCCAAGAGACCCAGTACTTC. This translates into CASSHAQIAQETQYF. The chain employs TRBV6-5 and TRBJ2-5; no reliable D call. The CDR3 loop spans 15 amino acids. Trimming removed 6 bases at V and 1 base at J, with 15 bases between. Germline V gene data show CDR1 as MNHEY and CDR2 as SVGAGI.

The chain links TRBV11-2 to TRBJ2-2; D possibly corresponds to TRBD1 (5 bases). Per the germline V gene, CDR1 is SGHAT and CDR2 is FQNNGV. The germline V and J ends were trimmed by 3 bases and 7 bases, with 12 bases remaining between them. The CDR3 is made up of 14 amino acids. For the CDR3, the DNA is TGTGCCAGCAGCTTTGAAGGGGTGGGCGGGGAGCTGTTTTTT. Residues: CASSFEGVGGELFF. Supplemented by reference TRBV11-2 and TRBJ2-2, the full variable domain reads EAGVAQSPRYKIIEKRQSVAFWCNPISGHATLYWYQQILGQGPKLLIQFQNNGVVDDSQLPKDRFSAERLKGVDSTLKIQPAKLEDSAVYLCASSFEGVGGELFFGEGSRLTVL.